These 29 T cell receptor beta chains originate from one sample sequenced in a study of identical twins. One entry per CDR3 protein results from TCRdb running MiXCR on the 5' RACE reads. Of over 600,000 distinct CDR3 sequences in the sample, 21% were seen once. The data also belong to a second study, concerning T cells expressing NK-cell markers.

The specimen sequenced was PBMCs. The origin of the receptors is a woman in her late teens or twenties in good health.

The chain recombines TRBV6-2 or TRBV6-3 with TRBJ2-7; 7 bases line up with TRBD2. Germline V gene data show CDR1 as MNHEY and CDR2 as SVGEGT. This CDR3 is built from 18 residues. V was clipped by 4 bases and J by 5 bases; unmatched bases: 20. The CDR3 is CASSSVGRLKAGPHEQYF. For the CDR3, the DNA is TGTGCCAGCAGTTCCGTTGGGCGTCTTAAAGCGGGACCACACGAGCAGTACTTC.

The chain has TRBV7-2 and TRBJ1-2, with D possibly TRBD1 on 5 matching bases. In germline, CDR1 is SGHTA, CDR2 FQGNSA. Trimming pared 3 bases from V and 8 bases from J, leaving 13 bases between. The CDR3 consists of 13 residues. As DNA, the CDR3 is TGTGCCAGCAGCTTTCTAGGGACCGACGGCTACACCTTC. The encoded protein is CASSFLGTDGYTF.

There are a few counts of this clonotype. The rearrangement links TRBV6-1 to TRBJ1-5, with D tentatively TRBD1 (5 bases). The CDR3 runs 15 residues. Germline V gene sequence: CDR1 MNHNS, CDR2 SASEGT. V was clipped by 7 bases and J by 2 bases, with 15 bases between them. CDR3 DNA: TGTGCCAGCATTCCCGCAGGGATCGGCAATCAGCCCCAGCATTTT. Its protein product is CASIPAGIGNQPQHF.

The chain couples TRBV4-3 to TRBJ1-2; D uncertain. The V gene's germline CDR1 is LGHNA and CDR2 YSLEER. CDR3 length equals 14 residues. V was shortened by 1 base and J by 6 bases, with 12 bases between the two germline ends. CDR3 amino acids: CASSQGIEVNGYTF. The CDR3 coding sequence is TGCGCCAGCAGCCAAGGGATAGAGGTGAATGGCTACACCTTC.

This clonotype was detected only a few times. The V and J genes are TRBV10-3 and TRBJ2-1; D uncertain. V was trimmed by 7 bases and J by 0 bases, leaving 10 bases between them. The CDR3 length is 14 residues. CDR1 is ENHRY and CDR2 is SYGVKD in the germline V gene. The CDR3 region is CAITAESSYNEQFF. The DNA for the CDR3 is TGTGCCATCACTGCCGAGAGCTCCTACAATGAGCAGTTCTTC.

The rearrangement links TRBV20-1 to TRBJ1-6; D not certain. Germline V CDR1 and CDR2: DFQATT, SNEGSKA (reference sequence). The CDR3 covers 12 residues. Trimming left V 6 bases short and J 5 bases short, with 8 bases between. The CDR3 bases are TGCAGTGCGCGCCGGAATAATTCACCCCTCCACTTT. Protein: CSARRNNSPLHF.

The V call is TRBV12-3 or TRBV12-4, the J call TRBJ2-2, with TRBD1 as a possible D gene (6 bases). The CDR3 sequence is 16 residues long. V was clipped by 4 bases and J by 0 bases, with 12 bases between them. In DNA form, the CDR3 reads TGTGCCAGCAGTTCTTATGGGGACACGAACACCGGGGAGCTGTTTTTT. Translation gives CASSSYGDTNTGELFF.

J is TRBJ1-1 and V is TRBV12-3 or TRBV12-4, with D possibly TRBD1 on 5 matching bases. The CDR3 sequence is 13 residues long. The ends were cut back, 10 bases at V and 4 bases at J, with 16 bases in the middle. CDR3 DNA: TGTGCCATCGGTAGGGGCGCAGGCACTGAAGCTTTCTTT. It translates to CAIGRGAGTEAFF.

This clonotype was observed a handful of times. The DNA of the CDR3 is TGCGCCAGCAGGGCGGGGCGCGAGCAGTACTTC. Translating it yields CASRAGREQYF. The chain has TRBV5-1 and TRBJ2-7; D might be TRBD2 (6 bases). V dropped 5 bases and J dropped 6 bases, with 9 bases sitting between them. Germline V gives CDR1 SGHRS, CDR2 YFSETQ. The CDR3 totals 11 residues.

This clonotype was seen a few times. The CDR3 is CASSRSLWEQFF. The CDR3 DNA reads as TGTGCCAGCAGCCGTAGCCTCTGGGAGCAGTTCTTC. The gene calls are TRBV3-1 and TRBJ2-1; D gene uncertain. V lost 4 bases and J 10 bases, leaving 11 bases between the germline ends. In germline, CDR1 is LGHDT, CDR2 YNNKEL (reference sequence). The length of the CDR3 is 12 residues.

The chain links TRBV29-1 to TRBJ2-5; TRBD2 agrees at 12 bases. V trimming: 6 bases; J trimming: 2 bases; junction bases outside the gene matches: 13. This CDR3 comprises 17 residues. The germline V gene has CDR1 SQVTM and CDR2 ANQGSEA. CDR3 bases: TGCAGCGTCCGCCGGAGGGAGGGGACTAGCGGGCAAGAGACCCAGTACTTC. Amino acids: CSVRRREGTSGQETQYF.

This clonotype was seen a handful of times. The chain uses TRBV20-1 and TRBJ2-1; tentative D call: TRBD2 (6 bases). The CDR3 spans 14 residues. V dropped 2 bases and J dropped 4 bases, with 12 bases sitting between them. In germline, CDR1 is DFQATT, CDR2 SNEGSKA (reference sequence). The CDR3 region has the DNA TGCAGTGCTAGACCTCTAGCGACTTACAATGAGCAGTTCTTC. Translated, it gives CSARPLATYNEQFF.

This clonotype was detected ten times or more. CDR3 amino acids: CASSGRGGLTDTQYF. The DNA of the CDR3 is TGTGCCAGCAGTGGGAGAGGGGGCCTGACAGATACGCAGTATTTT. The chain has TRBV7-9 and TRBJ2-3; 7 bases match TRBD1. The CDR3 consists of 15 residues. Trimming cost V 6 bases and J 3 bases; bases outside gene matches: 9. Per the germline V gene, CDR1 is SEHNR and CDR2 is FQNEAQ (reference sequence).

The V gene is TRBV4-1, the J gene TRBJ1-1, with a tentative D call TRBD1 (5 bases). This CDR3 has 16 amino acids. Germline V CDR1 and CDR2: MGHRA, YSYEKL. V was cut by 1 base and J by 4 bases, with 16 bases left in between. CDR3 in amino acids: CASSQVGAGLRTEAFF. The CDR3 DNA follows: TGCGCCAGCAGCCAAGTTGGGGCGGGACTCCGCACTGAAGCTTTCTTT.

This clonotype has only one observation. The V gene is TRBV3-1, the J gene TRBJ2-7, with TRBD1 matching over 9 bases. Germline values: CDR1 LGHDT, CDR2 YNNKEL (reference sequence). V lost 6 bases to trimming and J lost 7 bases; unmatched junction nucleotides: 7. The CDR3 consists of 13 residues. In DNA, the CDR3 is TGTGCCAGCAGTCGGACAGGGGCGGAGGAGCAGTACTTC. It yields the protein CASSRTGAEEQYF.

This clonotype has at least ten counts. This sequence joins TRBV30 and TRBJ1-3, with unresolved D. The germline V and J ends were trimmed by 8 bases and 9 bases, with 8 bases remaining between them. Germline V gives CDR1 GTSNPN, CDR2 SVGIG (reference sequence). The CDR3 is 9 residues long. DNA for the CDR3: TGTGCCGGCTCGAGCACCATATATTTT. Amino acids: CAGSSTIYF.

The table lists this clonotype with many counts. V usage is TRBV7-9 and J usage is TRBJ1-2, with D unclear. V was shortened by 1 base and J by 2 bases, with 8 bases between the two germline ends. The CDR3 contains 14 residues. Germline CDR1 is SEHNR and CDR2 is FQNEAQ (reference sequence). The DNA for the CDR3 is TGTGCCAGCAGCTTAGTATCGGGGAACTATGGCTACACCTTC. Protein product: CASSLVSGNYGYTF. The complete variable domain, with remaining parts taken from reference TRBV7-9 and TRBJ1-2, reads DTGVSQNPRHKITKRGQNVTFRCDPISEHNRLYWYRQTLGQGPEFLTYFQNEAQLEKSRLLSDRFSAERPKGSFSTLEIQRTEQGDSAMYLCASSLVSGNYGYTFGSGTRLTVV.

The chain combines TRBV10-3 with TRBJ2-3, with D tentatively TRBD1 (5 bases). The CDR3 length is 12 residues. CDR1 is ENHRY and CDR2 is SYGVKD in the germline V gene. V dropped 10 bases and J dropped 5 bases, with 13 bases sitting between them. CDR3 residues: CATRETGDTQYF. CDR3 coding DNA: TGTGCCACCAGGGAAACTGGAGATACGCAGTATTTT.

This clonotype was found many times. This chain joins TRBV10-2 and TRBJ2-6; no reliable D call. Germline CDR1 is WSHSY and CDR2 is SAAADI. V was shortened by 4 bases and J by 0 bases, with 7 bases between the two germline ends. The CDR3 spans 15 residues. CDR3 sequence: CASSVQDSGANVLTF. CDR3 nucleotides: TGCGCCAGCAGTGTCCAGGACTCTGGGGCCAACGTCCTGACTTTC.

The table lists this clonotype with many counts. This chain connects TRBV12-3 or TRBV12-4 to TRBJ1-1, with D tentatively TRBD1 (5 bases). Trimming removed 8 bases from V and 4 bases from J, with 23 bases in between. The CDR3 loop spans 16 amino acids. CDR3: CASASGKRARLTEAFF. The CDR3 DNA reads TGTGCCAGCGCCTCAGGGAAACGAGCACGACTCACTGAAGCTTTCTTT.

The rearrangement joins TRBV12-3 or TRBV12-4 to TRBJ2-1; 10 bases line up with TRBD2. V shed 7 bases, J shed 5 bases, and the junction held 5 bases outside the gene matches. CDR3 length: 14 residues. CDR3 DNA: TGTGCCAGCACGGGACTAGCGTCCCACAATGAGCAGTTCTTC. Translated: CASTGLASHNEQFF.

The gene calls are TRBV12-3 or TRBV12-4 and TRBJ2-7; D is unclear. Trimming removed 5 bases from V and 2 bases from J, with 10 bases in between. The CDR3 spans 13 residues. Here the CDR3 reads CASSPLRAYEQYF. For the CDR3, the DNA is TGTGCCAGCAGTCCCCTTCGAGCCTACGAGCAGTACTTC.

This clonotype has only one observation. The chain couples TRBV20-1 to TRBJ2-1; D unresolved. This CDR3 region has 16 residues. Germline V gene sequence: CDR1 DFQATT, CDR2 SNEGSKA (reference sequence). The V end lost 3 bases, the J end lost 0 bases, and 15 bases lay between the germline ends. The CDR3: CSASVWGFSSYNEQFF. DNA for the CDR3: TGCAGTGCTAGCGTCTGGGGTTTCAGCTCCTACAATGAGCAGTTCTTC.

CDR3 nucleotides: TGCAGTGCTAGAGTTCCGGGGACCTACGAGCAGTACTTC. Translation: CSARVPGTYEQYF. V and J are TRBV20-1 and TRBJ2-7; weak D call: TRBD2 (5 bases). In germline, CDR1 is DFQATT, CDR2 SNEGSKA (reference sequence). Trimming left V 1 base short and J 2 bases short, with 9 bases between. This CDR3 spans 13 amino acids.

This chain joins TRBV20-1 and TRBJ2-5; 12 nucleotides agree with TRBD1. The V gene end was trimmed by 7 bases and the J gene end by 5 bases; junction bases not matched to a gene: 2. The germline V gene encodes CDR1 DFQATT and CDR2 SNEGSKA (reference sequence). The CDR3 is 12 amino acids. The CDR3 protein is CSGDRGPETQYF. CDR3 in DNA: TGCAGTGGGGACAGGGGGCCGGAGACCCAGTACTTC.

This clonotype was recorded at least ten times. The chain employs TRBV12-3 or TRBV12-4 and TRBJ2-7; TRBD1 matches 7 bases. The J segment lost 5 bases and the V segment lost 2 bases, leaving 6 bases of the junction unmatched. The CDR3 has 14 residues. The DNA of the CDR3 is TGTGCCAGCAGTTTATCACAGGGGTCCAACGAGCAGTACTTC. Protein: CASSLSQGSNEQYF.

This clonotype was detected a few times. The chain couples TRBV11-2 to TRBJ2-3, with D possibly being TRBD1 (6 bases). Trimming shortened V by 6 bases and J by 2 bases, and 12 bases separated the two germline ends. This CDR3 is 14 amino acids long. Germline values: CDR1 SGHAT, CDR2 FQNNGV. For the CDR3, the DNA is TGTGCCAGCAGGTTCTACAGGGACACAGATACGCAGTATTTT. This translates into CASRFYRDTDTQYF.

As concerns this clonotype: Compared with germline, one end of the junction differs, possibly owing to a read error. The chain carries TRBV18 and TRBJ2-7; a possible D gene is TRBD2 (7 bases). CDR1 is KGHSH and CDR2 is LQKENI in the germline V gene. The CDR3 runs to 11 residues. Written as DNA, the CDR3 is TGTGCCAGCTCACCAGGGCGGGGGCAGCGCTTC. Its translation: CASSPGRGQRF.

In this sample, this clonotype turned up a few times. The genes are TRBV12-3 or TRBV12-4 and TRBJ1-2; D remains unclear. V dropped 6 bases and J dropped 3 bases, with 11 bases sitting between them. This CDR3 is built from 13 residues. CDR3 in amino acids: CASSRGLDYGYTF. The CDR3 DNA sequence: TGTGCCAGCAGCCGAGGGTTGGACTATGGCTACACCTTC.